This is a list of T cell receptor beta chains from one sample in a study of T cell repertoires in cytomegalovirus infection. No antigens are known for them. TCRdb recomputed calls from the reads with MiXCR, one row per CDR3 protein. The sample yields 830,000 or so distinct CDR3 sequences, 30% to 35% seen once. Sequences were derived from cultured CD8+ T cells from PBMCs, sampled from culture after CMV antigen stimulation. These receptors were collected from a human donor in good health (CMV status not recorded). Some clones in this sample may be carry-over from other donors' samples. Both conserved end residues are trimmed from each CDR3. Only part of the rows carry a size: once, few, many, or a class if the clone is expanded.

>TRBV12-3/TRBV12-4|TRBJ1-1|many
ASRPWTGMNTEAF
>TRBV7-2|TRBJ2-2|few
ASSFGAGAVNTGELF
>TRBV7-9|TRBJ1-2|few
ASSLVRPGVFGYT
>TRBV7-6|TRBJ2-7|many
ASSLIQGSEQY
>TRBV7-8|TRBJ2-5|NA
ASSLGRGARETQY
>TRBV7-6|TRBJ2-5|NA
ASSSRASGETQY
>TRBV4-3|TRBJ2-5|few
ASSQDGSRWETQY
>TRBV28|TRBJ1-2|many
ASSFSRYGYT
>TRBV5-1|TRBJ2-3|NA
ASSLIGTSDSADTQY
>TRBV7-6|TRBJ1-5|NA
ANSLSREGNQPQH
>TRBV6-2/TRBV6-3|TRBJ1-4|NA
ASSYPPRQASNEKLF
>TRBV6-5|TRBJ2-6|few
ASSYSSYTGAGANVLT
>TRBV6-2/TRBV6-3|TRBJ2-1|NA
ASSYGVAQF
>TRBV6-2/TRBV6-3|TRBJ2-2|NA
ASSSPEQGLFDTGELF
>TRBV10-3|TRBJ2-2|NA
AISETYMAPNTGELF
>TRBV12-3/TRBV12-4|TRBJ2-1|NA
ASSPPKGADNEQF
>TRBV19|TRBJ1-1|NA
ASSSPGHFMNTEAF
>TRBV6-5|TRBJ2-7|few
ASSYDRVSYEQY
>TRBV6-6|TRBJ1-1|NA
ASSMRGENTESF
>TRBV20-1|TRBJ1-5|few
SARDPDRFNQPQH
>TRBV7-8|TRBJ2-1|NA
ASSFSPEGSEQF
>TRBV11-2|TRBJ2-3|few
ASSFGRTTPEY
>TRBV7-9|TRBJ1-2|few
ASSPRQVDGYT
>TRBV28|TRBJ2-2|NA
ASSFRGNGGELF
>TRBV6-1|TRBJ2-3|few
ASSALGGRGTDTQY
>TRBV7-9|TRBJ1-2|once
ASSSGQGRFFYGYT
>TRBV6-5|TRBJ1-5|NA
ASGEFGPQH
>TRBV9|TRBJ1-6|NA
ASSPTGVMHNSPLH
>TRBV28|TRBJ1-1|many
ASSLPGGYTEAF
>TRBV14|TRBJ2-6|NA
ASSPTVRGTNSGANVLT
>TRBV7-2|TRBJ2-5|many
ASSSLGVSQETQY
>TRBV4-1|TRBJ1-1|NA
ASSQGILNTEAF
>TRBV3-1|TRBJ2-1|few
ASSDGYNEQF
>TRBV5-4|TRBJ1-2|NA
ASSLEQPIYGYT
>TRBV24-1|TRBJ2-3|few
ATKGSAKDTQY
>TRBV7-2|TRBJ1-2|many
ASNRQVDYGYT
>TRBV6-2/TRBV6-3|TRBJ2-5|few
ASSLPGTAEETQY
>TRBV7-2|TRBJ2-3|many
ASSFSTGVTDTQY
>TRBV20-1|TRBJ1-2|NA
SARDRGQGNYGYT
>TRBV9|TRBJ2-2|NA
ASTPGGAGELF
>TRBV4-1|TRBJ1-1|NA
ASSQEAGNVNTEAF
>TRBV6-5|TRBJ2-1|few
ASSYFRGYEQF
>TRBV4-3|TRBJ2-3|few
ASSPTSGGHGDTQY
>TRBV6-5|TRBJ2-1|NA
ASSYQTPTEAMWSDNEQF
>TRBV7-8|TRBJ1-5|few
ASSLGEGAMIIQPQH
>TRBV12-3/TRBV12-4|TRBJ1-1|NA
ASSSWTGRLNEAF
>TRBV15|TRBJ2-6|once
ATSGRTLAGAFSGANVLT
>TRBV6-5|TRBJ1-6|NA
ASSYSGGTENSPLH
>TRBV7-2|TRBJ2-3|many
ASSVHRGASTDTQY
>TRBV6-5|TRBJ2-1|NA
ASSYSKHRNYNEQF
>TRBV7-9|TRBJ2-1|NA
ASRPPPISGGVNNEQF
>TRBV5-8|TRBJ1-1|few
ASSLANWDIRVNTEAF
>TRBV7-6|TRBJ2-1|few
ASSLGGVSF
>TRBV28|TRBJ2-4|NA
ATTRTGQIFQY